The text below deals with one T cell receptor (beta chain). What it binds is unknown. Time point given: pretreatment peripheral blood. Sample contribution per patient ranged from 1 to 8, covering pretreatment and on-treatment. The sample originates from a study of PD-L1 blockade in urothelial cancer. At the level of the study: Analyzed time points were 3 weeks (second dose) and 6 weeks after therapy began. A median around 140,000 T cells were found in blood samples.

General study points: Durable-benefit patients had greater expansion of tumor-associated blood clones at 3 weeks.

The germline CDR1 and CDR2 sequences are LNHDA and SQIVND (reference sequence). Trimming cost V 5 bases and J 9 bases; bases outside gene matches: 12. The CDR3 runs 16 residues. Assay: immunoSEQ multiplex PCR; the TCRdb copy retains only in-frame clones and omits some. This table holds fewer than 40,000 clones, roughly nine tenths found once. Sequencing was performed on PBMCs, taken around atezolizumab (anti-PD-L1) treatment. This receptor was identified in an older woman with urothelial cancer. The chain has TRBV19 and TRBJ2-1, with TRBD2 identical over 11 bases. CDR3 region: CASSLVGTSGSGEQFF. The DNA of the CDR3 is TGTGCCAGTAGTTTGGTCGGGACTAGCGGATCCGGTGAGCAGTTCTTC.